This T cell receptor beta chain was obtained from a study of OX40 agonist ivuxolimab in advanced cancers. Study information: Patients were treated with intravenous ivuxolimab, dosed at 0.01 to 10 mg/kg and infused every 2 weeks. Study outcomes and limitations: Compared with CD4+, CD8+ T cells on average had more expanded clones. Doses of 0.1 to 3.0 mg/kg were accompanied by clonal expansion of CD4+ and CD8+ blood T cells by week 6.

Looked up from germline, CDR1 is MNHNY and CDR2 is SVGAGI (reference sequence). This CDR3 region has 15 residues. J gave up 5 bases and V 6 bases, and 6 bases lay outside the gene matches. Libraries were prepared by immunoSEQ multiplex PCR; TCRdb keeps only in-frame clonotypes and omits some of them. The repertoire holds about 110,000 clones, with around 90% as singletons. With regard to this clone: What it recognizes is unknown.

The chain is built from TRBV6-6 and TRBJ1-5; the match to TRBD1 covers 11 bases. This TCR came from an adult with an advanced solid tumor such as melanoma, head and neck, liver or kidney cancer. The specimen comprised CD4+ or CD8+ T cells sorted from blood, sampled in a trial of the OX40 agonist ivuxolimab. CDR3 DNA sequence: TGTGCCAGCAGCCTAACGGGACAGGGGGATCAGCCCCAGCATTTT. This gives the protein CASSLTGQGDQPQHF.